Sequencing of this T cell receptor (beta chain) was carried out in a study of T cell repertoires in cytomegalovirus infection. Overall study context: The public TCR beta signatures pointed to both CMV infection and matching HLA type. Findings and limits, study-wide: HLA-C-restricted TCR beta clonotypes specific for CMV led the ex vivo response. Cumulated frequencies of public TCR beta families served to identify carriers of CMV plus the relevant HLA.

The CDR3 consists of 16 residues. Germline V gene data show CDR1 as MNHEY and CDR2 as SVGEGT. Trimming took off 6 bases at V and 1 base at J, with 18 bases between the two ends. This clonotype was counted ten times or more. Its antigen is not known. From the reads, TCRdb called clonotypes with MiXCR, one entry per CDR3 protein. The sample includes more than 400,000 distinct CDR3 sequences, approximately 25% of them seen just once. This TCR was sampled from a human donor in good health (CMV status not recorded). Some clones in this sample may be carry-over from other donors' samples. Sequenced: PBMCs. The rearrangement joins TRBV6-2 or TRBV6-3 to TRBJ1-2; D is unresolved. The chain's CDR3 is CASSREHNARNYGYTF. DNA of the CDR3: TGTGCCAGCAGCCGAGAGCACAACGCCCGTAACTATGGCTACACCTTC.